The entry below gives a single T cell receptor beta chain sequence along with its context. Its antigen is undetermined. The ends lost 6 bases at V and 5 bases at J; junction bases unmatched: 11. The CDR3 has 17 amino acids. Germline CDR1 SGHVS, CDR2 FQNEAQ. Indicated time point: week 47, end of study. With topical imiquimod, each dose of the vaccine consisted of 300 ug of mutant IDH1 20-mer peptide. Astrocytomas found in donors were new, WHO grade 3 or 4, IDH1-mutant and ATRX-lost. The data were obtained in a study of a mutant IDH1 vaccine in newly diagnosed glioma. Background on the study: Before enrollment, the patients had been treated with radiotherapy alone, temozolomide alone, or both together. Most of them had received both.

TCRdb keeps only in-frame clones here, not all; method: immunoSEQ multiplex PCR. The sample carries almost 95,000 clones, nearly 90% recorded once. The chain uses TRBV7-8 and TRBJ2-3; 13 bases fit TRBD2. Sequencing was performed on PBMCs, taken from a glioma patient whose treatment included an IDH1 peptide vaccine. This TCR was recovered from a woman in her 50s with glioma. The CDR3 loop is CASRLGTSGKLEDTQYF. In DNA, the CDR3 is TGTGCCAGCAGGCTAGGGACTAGCGGGAAGCTAGAAGATACGCAGTATTTT.